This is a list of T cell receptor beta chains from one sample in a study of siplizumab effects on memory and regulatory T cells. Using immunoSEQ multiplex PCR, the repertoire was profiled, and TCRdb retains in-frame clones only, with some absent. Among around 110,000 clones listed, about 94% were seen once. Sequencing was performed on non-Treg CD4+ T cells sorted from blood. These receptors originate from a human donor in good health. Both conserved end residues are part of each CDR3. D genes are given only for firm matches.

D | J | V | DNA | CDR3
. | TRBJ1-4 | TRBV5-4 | TGTGCCAGCAGCTTGGGTGGAGGAAGGGCGGAAAAACTGTTTTTT | CASSLGGGRAEKLFF
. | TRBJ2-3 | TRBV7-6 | TGTGCCAGCAGCTTAGGGTCAGGAGAGCCAGATACGCAGTATTTT | CASSLGSGEPDTQYF
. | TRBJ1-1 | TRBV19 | TGTGCCAGTAGTATTCAGGGAGGCACTGAAGCTTTCTTT | CASSIQGGTEAFF
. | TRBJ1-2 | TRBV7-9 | TGTGCCAGCAGCTTGCGGGGGAATGGCTACACCTTC | CASSLRGNGYTF
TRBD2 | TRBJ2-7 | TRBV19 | TGTGCCAGTAGTATCGGGCAGCGGGGGGGACCCTACGAGCAGTACTTC | CASSIGQRGGPYEQYF
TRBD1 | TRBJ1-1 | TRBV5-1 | TGCGCCAGCAGCTTGGACAGGGGGATGAACACTGAAGCTTTCTTT | CASSLDRGMNTEAFF
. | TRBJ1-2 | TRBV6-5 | TGTGCCAGCAGTTACTCGGCAGGTCGTGGCTACACCTTC | CASSYSAGRGYTF
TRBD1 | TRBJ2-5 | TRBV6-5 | TGTGCCAGCAGTTCTCTAGGGGGCGGAGAGACCCAGTACTTC | CASSSLGGGETQYF
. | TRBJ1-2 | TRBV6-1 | TGTGCCAGCACTGAGCACGGGCTACCTAACTATGGCTACACCTTC | CASTEHGLPNYGYTF
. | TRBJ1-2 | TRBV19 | TGTGCCAGTAGTACGGACAGAGCTAACTATGGCTACACCTTC | CASSTDRANYGYTF
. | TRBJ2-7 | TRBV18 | TGTGCCAGCTCACCCGGGATTCAGGACGAGCAGTACTTC | CASSPGIQDEQYF
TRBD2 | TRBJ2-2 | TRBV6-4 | TGTGCCAGCAGTGACTTCCCCCCGGCGGGGGAGTACACCGGGGAGCTGTTTTTT | CASSDFPPAGEYTGELFF
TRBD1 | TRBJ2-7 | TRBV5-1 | TGCGCCAGCAGCCTTGCGGGAGGACAGGGGGTATCGTTTGAGCAGTACTTC | CASSLAGGQGVSFEQYF